These 26 T cell receptor beta chains share one sample of origin, sequenced in a study of blood T cells in healthy people across ages. The authors ran a second PCR of about 7 to 12 cycles using a sample-barcoded 5' primer and a J-beta primer mix. Each CDR3 protein gets one entry after TCRdb re-called the 5' RACE reads with MiXCR. The sample yields hundreds of thousands of distinct CDR3 sequences, about 30% seen once. Sequencing used blood. These receptors originate from an elderly woman in good health.

Concerning this clonotype itself: One end of the junction is discordant with germline, which a read error may explain. The chain recombines TRBV6-1 with TRBJ2-1; 9 positions match TRBD1. This CDR3 comprises 13 residues. The germline V gene has CDR1 MNHNS and CDR2 SASEGT. As DNA, the CDR3 is TGTGCCTGCAGTGGAGCGTTGGGGACAGGGAAGTTCTTC. Translated, it gives CACSGALGTGKFF.

This clonotype was observed at least ten times. V and J are TRBV5-5 and TRBJ1-5, with TRBD1 as a possible D gene (5 bases). Deletions cut 2 bases from V and 8 bases from J, with 17 bases between. The CDR3 length is 15 residues. CDR1 and CDR2 (germline): SGHKS, YYEKEE (reference sequence). CDR3 bases: TGTGCCAGCAGCTTCGACCCAAGGGGTTCGGAGCCCCAGCATTTT. This encodes CASSFDPRGSEPQHF.

This clonotype was counted many times. The chain links TRBV7-2 to TRBJ2-1; possibly TRBD1 for D (6 bases). The CDR3 consists of 16 residues. Trimming took off 5 bases at V and 5 bases at J, with 19 bases between the two ends. The V gene's germline CDR1 is SGHTA and CDR2 FQGNSA. The CDR3 region is CASSPTGTSIDNEQFF. The CDR3 DNA reads as TGTGCCAGCAGCCCCACCGGGACAAGTATCGACAATGAGCAGTTCTTC.

As to this clonotype: Possible read error: a much larger clone is one base away. The chain carries TRBV15 and TRBJ2-6, with D perhaps given as TRBD1 or TRBD2 (5 bases each). The length of the CDR3 is 16 residues. Looked up from germline, CDR1 is LNHNV and CDR2 is YYDKDF (reference sequence). The V end lost 0 bases, the J end lost 2 bases, and 8 bases lay between the germline ends. CDR3 nucleotide sequence: TGTGCCACCAGCAGAGAGAGGGGCACTGGGGCCAACGTCCTGACTTTC. Translated: CATSRERGTGANVLTF. Together with reference TRBV15 and TRBJ2-6, the CDR3 gives the full variable domain: DAMVIQNPRYQVTQFGKPVTLSCSQTLNHNVMYWYQQKSSQAPKLLFHYYDKDFNNEADTPDNFQSRRPNTSFCFLDIRSPGLGDTAMYLCATSRERGTGANVLTFGAGSRLTVL.

The table lists this clonotype with many counts. J is TRBJ2-3 and V is TRBV6-5; 14 positions agree with TRBD2. V trimming: 8 bases; J trimming: 3 bases; junction bases outside the gene matches: 4. The CDR3 covers 15 residues. CDR1 is MNHEY and CDR2 is SVGAGI in the germline V gene. CDR3 loop: CASAGLAGVTDTQYF. In DNA, the CDR3 is TGTGCCAGCGCGGGACTAGCGGGGGTGACAGATACGCAGTATTTT.

The chain links TRBV9 to TRBJ1-3; D gene unclear. Trimming took 3 bases from V and 10 from J, leaving 11 bases between them. This CDR3 region has 12 residues. Germline V CDR1 and CDR2: SGDLS, YYNGEE. Written as DNA, the CDR3 is TGTGCCAGCAGCGGGACCGCTAGTACCATATATTTT. Residues: CASSGTASTIYF.

The V call is TRBV6-5, the J call TRBJ1-4; no reliable D call. The CDR3 has 17 residues. V was cut by 2 bases and J by 0 bases, with 13 bases left in between. CDR1 is MNHEY and CDR2 is SVGAGI in the germline V gene. DNA for the CDR3: TGTGCCAGCAGTTACGAGAGGGCAGATGCAACTAATGAAAAACTGTTTTTT. It encodes CASSYERADATNEKLFF.

This clonotype came up many times. The chain joins TRBV28 to TRBJ2-7; D possibly corresponds to TRBD2 (5 bases). The CDR3 is made up of 15 amino acids. Trimming removed 6 bases from V and 0 bases from J, with 15 bases in between. Per the germline V gene, CDR1 is MDHEN and CDR2 is SYDVKM. CDR3 sequence: CASRKERDPSYEQYF. As DNA, the CDR3 is TGTGCCAGCAGGAAGGAGAGGGATCCCTCCTACGAGCAGTACTTC.

Points on this clonotype: The germline gene is not matched at one end of the junction; a read error may be the cause. The chain combines TRBV6-2 or TRBV6-3 with TRBJ2-7; D may be TRBD1 or TRBD2 (5 bases each). Germline loops: CDR1 MNHEY, CDR2 SVGEGT. The CDR3 extends over 14 amino acids. This CDR3 is CASSPGRNIYERYF. The CDR3 DNA is TGTGCCAGCAGCCCGGGACGGAACATCTACGAGCGGTACTTC.

The chain couples TRBV5-1 to TRBJ1-2, with no clear D. The germline V and J ends were trimmed by 0 bases and 2 bases, with 11 bases remaining between them. Germline CDR1 reads SGHRS; CDR2 reads YFSETQ. The length of the CDR3 is 15 residues. Here the CDR3 DNA reads TGCGCCAGCAGCTTGGTTGAAGGACCAAACTATGGCTACACCTTC. It specifies CASSLVEGPNYGYTF.

The J gene is TRBJ1-1, the V gene TRBV5-1; no reliable D call. Germline V gives CDR1 SGHRS, CDR2 YFSETQ. The V end lost 3 bases, the J end lost 0 bases, and 9 bases lay between the germline ends. This CDR3 comprises 14 residues. The CDR3 is CASSSQLMNTEAFF. The CDR3 DNA reads TGCGCCAGCAGCTCACAGCTCATGAACACTGAAGCTTTCTTT.

The V and J genes are TRBV12-3 or TRBV12-4 and TRBJ2-1; the match to TRBD2 covers 7 bases. J lost 2 bases, V lost 5 bases, and 9 bases had no gene match. The CDR3 contains 16 residues. The CDR3 loop reads CASSGYQRDAYNEQFF. DNA for the CDR3: TGTGCCAGCAGTGGATACCAGCGGGATGCCTACAATGAGCAGTTCTTC.

This clonotype was observed at least ten times. CDR3 amino acids: CASSVGNGELFF. The CDR3 region has the DNA TGCGCCAGCAGCGTTGGAAACGGGGAGCTGTTTTTT. The chain recombines TRBV5-1 with TRBJ2-2, with D hard to call. The V and J ends lost 4 bases and 7 bases respectively, with 8 bases between them. The CDR3 is 12 amino acids. CDR1 SGHRS and CDR2 YFSETQ come from the germline V gene.

Concerning this clonotype: Being one base from a much bigger clone, this may be a read error. The rearrangement joins TRBV3-1 to TRBJ2-7; 8 bases line up with TRBD2. The tail of the sequence fits TRBJ2-5 better, so the J call may be wrong. CDR1 is LGHDT, CDR2 YNNKEL, per germline (reference sequence). The CDR3 has 14 residues. The CDR3 is CASGQSGGWETQYF. The CDR3 DNA is TGTGCCAGCGGCCAGTCGGGGGGGTGGGAGACCCAGTACTTC.

The rearrangement joins TRBV4-2 to TRBJ1-1; D may be TRBD1 (6 bases). The CDR3 is made up of 15 amino acids. Germline CDR1 LGHNA, CDR2 YNFKEQ. Trimming cost V 6 bases and J 0 bases, with 14 bases left between them. CDR3 in amino acids: CASRRDTSMNTEAFF. Here the CDR3 DNA reads TGTGCCAGCAGGCGGGACACTAGCATGAACACTGAAGCTTTCTTT.

Concerning this clonotype itself: The germline gene is not matched at one end of the junction; a read error may be the cause. V usage is TRBV7-2 and J usage is TRBJ2-1, with D tentatively TRBD1 or TRBD2 (5 bases each). The length of the CDR3 is 11 residues. Germline values: CDR1 SGHTA, CDR2 FQGNSA. The CDR3 DNA follows: TGTGCCGGCAGCTCGGGTCCGGGGCGGTTCTTC. Residues: CAGSSGPGRFF.

The J gene is TRBJ2-1, the V gene TRBV12-3 or TRBV12-4; 7 bases are a match to TRBD2. The CDR3 has 17 amino acids. V trimming: 6 bases; J trimming: 1 base; junction bases outside the gene matches: 12. Here the CDR3 reads CASRRLSWRESYNEQFF. The CDR3 nucleotides read TGTGCCAGCAGGCGCCTTTCTTGGCGGGAGTCCTACAATGAGCAGTTCTTC.

Note on this clonotype: The junction shows a germline mismatch at one end, possibly a read error. V is TRBV10-3 and J is TRBJ1-2; D gene ambiguous. The CDR3 has 15 amino acids. The germline V gene encodes CDR1 ENHRY and CDR2 SYGVKD. The CDR3 is CAISETTSADYGYTF. The CDR3 DNA sequence: TGTGCTATCAGTGAGACCACGTCGGCAGACTATGGCTACACCTTC.

This clonotype was detected many times. This chain uses TRBV2 with TRBJ1-1; D ambiguous. Trimming took 6 bases from V and 1 from J, leaving 9 bases between them. This CDR3 spans 13 amino acids. Looked up from germline, CDR1 is SNHLY and CDR2 is FYNNEI. Here the CDR3 DNA reads TGTGCCAGCAGGACGGACCCGAACACTGAAGCTTTCTTT. Translated, it gives CASRTDPNTEAFF.

Details on this clonotype: It may be a read error: a sequence one base away is much more abundant. This chain joins TRBV5-1 and TRBJ1-2, with TRBD1 as a possible D gene (5 bases). Germline CDR1 and CDR2: SGHRS and YFSETQ. This CDR3 comprises 19 residues. The V and J ends lost 4 bases and 4 bases respectively, with 29 bases between them. The CDR3 DNA reads TGCGCCAGCAGCACGAGGAACGCGTTACAGGATAAACTTGGCTATGGCTACACCTTC. Translating it yields CASSTRNALQDKLGYGYTF.

This clonotype was seen repeatedly, ten times or more. The chain carries TRBV9 and TRBJ2-3; 9 positions match TRBD2. V shed 0 bases, J shed 1 base, and the junction held 3 bases outside the gene matches. The CDR3 has 16 amino acids. The germline CDR1 and CDR2 sequences are SGDLS and YYNGEE. CDR3 protein: CASSVVPSGGTDTQYF. The CDR3, as DNA: TGTGCCAGCAGCGTAGTCCCTAGCGGGGGCACAGATACGCAGTATTTT. The complete variable domain, with remaining parts taken from reference TRBV9 and TRBJ2-3, reads DSGVTQTPKHLITATGQRVTLRCSPRSGDLSVYWYQQSLDQGLQFLIQYYNGEERAKGNILERFSAQQFPDLHSELNLSSLELGDSALYFCASSVVPSGGTDTQYFGPGTRLTVL.

J is TRBJ2-1 and V is TRBV7-3; TRBD2 matches 8 bases. The J call may be incorrect, as the DNA end agrees better with TRBJ2-7. Germline V CDR1 and CDR2: SGHTA, FQGTGA. This CDR3 has 14 residues. The CDR3 protein is CASSRTSSYNEQYF. The CDR3 DNA reads TGTGCCAGCAGCCGGACTAGCTCCTACAATGAGCAGTACTTC.

There are a few counts of this clonotype. This may arise from a read error, as a much more abundant clone is one base away. CDR3 bases: TGTGCCAGCAGCTTAAACAGGGAGGGAGGCGAGCAGTACTTC. Its translation is CASSLNREGGEQYF. This rearrangement joins TRBV7-2 to TRBJ2-5; TRBD2 is a possible D gene (7 bases). The DNA end lines up better with TRBJ2-7; the J call may be wrong. From germline, CDR1 is SGHTA and CDR2 FQGNSA. The CDR3 is made up of 14 amino acids.

The CDR3 loop reads CAWGTGREKLFF. The CDR3 DNA is TGTGCCTGGGGGACAGGGCGTGAAAAACTGTTTTTT. The chain carries TRBV30 and TRBJ1-4; 9 positions agree with TRBD1. Germline V CDR1 and CDR2: GTSNPN, SVGIG (reference sequence). With V trimmed by 5 bases and J by 7 bases, 2 bases remained unmatched. The length of the CDR3 is 12 residues. The full variable domain, completed using reference TRBV30 and TRBJ1-4, is SQTIHQWPATLVQPVGSPLSLECTVEGTSNPNLYWYRQAAGRGLQLLFYSVGIGQISSEVPQNLSASRPQDRQFILSSKKLLLSDSGFYLCAWGTGREKLFFGSGTQLSVL.

This clonotype was observed many times. This sequence joins TRBV27 and TRBJ2-7, with D possibly being TRBD1 or TRBD2 (5 bases each). V dropped 6 bases and J dropped 6 bases, with 15 bases sitting between them. The CDR3 loop spans 13 amino acids. CDR1 and CDR2 from the germline V gene are MNHEY and SMNVEV (reference sequence). The CDR3 here is CASSLIPGSEQYF. The CDR3, as DNA: TGTGCCAGCAGCCTTATTCCAGGGAGCGAGCAGTACTTC.

This chain uses TRBV14 with TRBJ2-1; D perhaps matches TRBD2 (7 bases). V shed 0 bases and J shed 5 bases, with 17 bases lying between them. The germline V gene has CDR1 SGHDN and CDR2 FVKESK. The CDR3 length is 17 residues. This CDR3 is CASSQDGRRGAHNEQFF. The CDR3 coding sequence is TGTGCCAGCAGCCAAGATGGAAGACGGGGGGCCCACAATGAGCAGTTCTTC.